This T cell receptor (beta chain) appears in the sequencing data of a study of beta chain features in type 1 diabetes. Study overall: The number of sorted cells examined across all samples was around 110 million. Study results and caveats: Because the template was cDNA, high-expressing cells might be over-represented. Sampled from patients, naive, central memory and Treg TCRB repertoires appeared more similar than those sampled from healthy donors.

Isolated RNA was reverse transcribed in full, so expressed TCRB transcripts were sequenced. Sequenced by immunoSEQ multiplex PCR; TCRdb stores in-frame clones only, minus some. The table shows under 250,000 clones, with roughly an eighth occurring only once. CDR1 and CDR2 (germline): SGHTA, FQGNSA. The V gene end was trimmed by 2 bases and the J gene end by 2 bases; junction bases not matched to a gene: 3. CDR3 length: 14 amino acids. Concerning this clone: The antigen is not known.

The chain carries TRBV7-2 and TRBJ2-7; 7 bases match TRBD2. The receptor was isolated from a woman in her forties in good health. Material: naive CD4+ T cells from blood. In DNA form, the CDR3 reads TGTGCCAGCAGCTTAATAAGCGGGACCTACGAGCAGTACTTC. Residues: CASSLISGTYEQYF.